These T cell receptor beta chains were read from a single sample in a study of CD8 T cells in Susac syndrome. One entry per CDR3 protein, called by TCRdb with MiXCR from the immunoSEQ multiplex PCR reads. The top ten clones hold approximately 0.11% of a sample with roughly 130,000 distinct CDR3 sequences, 85% to 95% of them seen once. Input material: CD4+ T cells from PBMCs. Receptors originate from a human donor with multiple sclerosis. CDR3s include the opening cysteine and the closing phenylalanine or tryptophan. Fields, in order: clone size, J gene, D gene, V gene, CDR3 protein, CDR3 DNA. D genes are given only for firm matches. Expanded clones are given a class, and other clones once, few, many or no size at all.

clone size: -; J gene: TRBJ2-7; D gene: TRBD1; V gene: TRBV20-1; CDR3 protein: CSAPRTGSSEQYF; CDR3 DNA: TGCAGTGCTCCTAGGACAGGGTCTAGTGAGCAGTACTTC
clone size: -; J gene: TRBJ1-5; D gene: -; V gene: TRBV15; CDR3 protein: CATSRGSSFPSSGDSNQPQHF; CDR3 DNA: TGTGCCACCAGCAGAGGATCCTCGTTCCCGTCGTCGGGAGATAGCAATCAGCCCCAGCATTTT
clone size: -; J gene: TRBJ1-2; D gene: -; V gene: TRBV19; CDR3 protein: CASSHEQGFRGYTF; CDR3 DNA: TGTGCCAGTAGTCACGAACAGGGATTTAGAGGCTACACCTTC
clone size: -; J gene: TRBJ1-2; D gene: -; V gene: TRBV27; CDR3 protein: CASSVRGTGNYGYTF; CDR3 DNA: TGTGCCAGCAGTGTAAGGGGTACAGGGAACTATGGCTACACCTTC
clone size: -; J gene: TRBJ2-1; D gene: -; V gene: TRBV15; CDR3 protein: CATSRDGNEQFF; CDR3 DNA: TGTGCCACCAGCAGAGACGGCAATGAGCAGTTCTTC
clone size: -; J gene: TRBJ2-1; D gene: TRBD2; V gene: TRBV6-6; CDR3 protein: CASSQGLAGGLFF; CDR3 DNA: TGTGCCAGCAGCCAAGGACTAGCGGGAGGATTGTTCTTC
clone size: few; J gene: TRBJ1-3; D gene: -; V gene: TRBV7-2; CDR3 protein: CASSREGNTIYF; CDR3 DNA: TGTGCCAGCAGCAGGGAGGGAAACACCATATATTTT
clone size: -; J gene: TRBJ2-7; D gene: -; V gene: TRBV25-1; CDR3 protein: CASSESGASYEQYF; CDR3 DNA: TGTGCCAGCAGTGAATCGGGTGCCTCCTACGAGCAGTACTTC
clone size: -; J gene: TRBJ2-7; D gene: -; V gene: TRBV24-1; CDR3 protein: CATSASAIYEQYF; CDR3 DNA: TGTGCCACCAGTGCCAGTGCCATCTACGAGCAGTACTTC
clone size: -; J gene: TRBJ1-5; D gene: TRBD1; V gene: TRBV3-1; CDR3 protein: CASSQNRGNQPQHF; CDR3 DNA: TGTGCCAGCAGCCAAAACAGGGGAAATCAGCCCCAGCATTTT
clone size: -; J gene: TRBJ2-3; D gene: -; V gene: TRBV3-1; CDR3 protein: CATGTPPDTQYF; CDR3 DNA: TGTGCCACCGGGACACCGCCAGATACGCAGTATTTT
clone size: -; J gene: TRBJ2-3; D gene: -; V gene: TRBV27; CDR3 protein: CASSSGRFATDTQYF; CDR3 DNA: TGTGCCAGCAGTTCAGGCCGCTTCGCCACAGATACGCAGTATTTT
clone size: -; J gene: TRBJ2-4; D gene: -; V gene: TRBV20-1; CDR3 protein: CSARVYGGGRKNIQYF; CDR3 DNA: TGCAGTGCTAGAGTTTATGGAGGGGGCCGCAAAAACATTCAGTACTTC
clone size: -; J gene: TRBJ1-5; D gene: -; V gene: TRBV5-6; CDR3 protein: CASSMRGTGSNQPQHF; CDR3 DNA: TGTGCCAGCAGCATGCGAGGCACAGGGAGCAATCAGCCCCAGCATTTT
clone size: -; J gene: TRBJ1-4; D gene: -; V gene: TRBV7-9; CDR3 protein: CASSLIGGSTNEKLFF; CDR3 DNA: TGTGCCAGCAGCTTAATCGGGGGATCAACTAATGAAAAACTGTTTTTT
clone size: -; J gene: TRBJ1-5; D gene: TRBD1; V gene: TRBV28; CDR3 protein: CASSLYPGQGASGHF; CDR3 DNA: TGTGCCAGCAGCTTATATCCGGGACAGGGGGCTTCGGGGCATTTT
clone size: -; J gene: TRBJ1-5; D gene: TRBD1; V gene: TRBV12-3/TRBV12-4; CDR3 protein: CASSKGQPYSNQPQHF; CDR3 DNA: TGTGCCAGCAGCAAGGGACAGCCCTATAGCAATCAGCCCCAGCATTTT